The source of this T cell receptor (beta chain) is a study of a mutant IDH1 vaccine in newly diagnosed glioma. Study summary: Averaging around 42 years of age, treated patients were approximately 60% male and about 38% female. Patients had received radiotherapy, temozolomide, or both previously, most receiving both.

This CDR3 contains 13 residues. V was pared by 6 bases and J by 1 base, with 9 bases between. Germline CDR1 and CDR2: SNHLY and FYNNEI. Time point noted: baseline, week 1 (first vaccination visit). Stated treatment: pre-vaccination baseline after standard-of-care therapy. The donors' diagnosis was new WHO grade 3 or 4 astrocytoma that was IDH1-mutant and ATRX-lost. With regard to this clone: What it recognizes is unknown.

Study outcomes and limitations: The vaccine induced immune responses, and these occurred in roughly 95% of patients.

The protocol was immunoSEQ multiplex PCR, while the TCRdb copy is restricted to in-frame clones and leaves out a portion. The repertoire holds roughly 71,000 clones, with around 86% as singletons. This clonotype was obtained from a man aged 30 to 39 with glioma. Sample: PBMCs, taken from a glioma patient treated with radiotherapy, temozolomide or both. This chain links TRBV2 with TRBJ1-2, with D maybe TRBD1 (5 bases). The chain's CDR3 is CASSQQVNYGYTF. For the CDR3, the DNA is TGTGCCAGCAGCCAACAGGTTAACTATGGCTACACCTTC.